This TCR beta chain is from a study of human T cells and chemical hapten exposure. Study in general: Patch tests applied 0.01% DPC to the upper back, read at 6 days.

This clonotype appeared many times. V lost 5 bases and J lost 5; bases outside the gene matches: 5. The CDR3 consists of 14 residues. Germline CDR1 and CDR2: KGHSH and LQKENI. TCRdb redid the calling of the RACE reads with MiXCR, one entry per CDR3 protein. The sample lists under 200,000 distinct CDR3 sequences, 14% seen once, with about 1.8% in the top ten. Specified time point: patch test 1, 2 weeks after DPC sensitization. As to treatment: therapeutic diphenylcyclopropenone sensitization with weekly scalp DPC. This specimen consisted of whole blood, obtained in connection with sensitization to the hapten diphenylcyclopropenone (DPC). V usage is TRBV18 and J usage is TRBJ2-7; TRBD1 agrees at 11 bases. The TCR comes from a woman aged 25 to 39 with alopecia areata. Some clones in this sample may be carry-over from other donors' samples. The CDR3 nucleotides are TGTGCCAGCTCAACCCGGACAGGGGGCGACGAGCAGTACTTC. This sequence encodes CASSTRTGGDEQYF.